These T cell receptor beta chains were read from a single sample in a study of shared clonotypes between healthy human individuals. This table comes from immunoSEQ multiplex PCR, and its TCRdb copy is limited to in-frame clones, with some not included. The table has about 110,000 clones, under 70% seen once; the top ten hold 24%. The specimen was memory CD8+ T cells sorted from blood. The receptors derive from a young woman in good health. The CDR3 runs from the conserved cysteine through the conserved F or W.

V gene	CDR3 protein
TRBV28	CASSSLSGGYSNQPQHF
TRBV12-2	CASRLASESRDEKLFF
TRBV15	CATSRRQGGKEKLFF
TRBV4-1	CASSQPPTVNGGYTF
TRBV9	CASSAGERNTIYF
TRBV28	CASSKPYEQYF
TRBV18	CASSLRQVPNPMNTEAFF
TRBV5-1	CASSSSGRAAYEQYF
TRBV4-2	CASSQELAGGSTGELFF
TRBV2	CASSSRTGYYNEQFF
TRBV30	CAWSDGVVGTEAFF
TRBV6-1	CASSEEAGMLGNEQFF
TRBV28	CASSRRDNNQPQHF
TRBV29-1	CSVEDRDGTAGANVLTF
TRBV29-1	CSVAGQGGLGYTF
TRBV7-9	CASSMTGQEAFF
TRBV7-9	CASSLGAATGGTGELFF